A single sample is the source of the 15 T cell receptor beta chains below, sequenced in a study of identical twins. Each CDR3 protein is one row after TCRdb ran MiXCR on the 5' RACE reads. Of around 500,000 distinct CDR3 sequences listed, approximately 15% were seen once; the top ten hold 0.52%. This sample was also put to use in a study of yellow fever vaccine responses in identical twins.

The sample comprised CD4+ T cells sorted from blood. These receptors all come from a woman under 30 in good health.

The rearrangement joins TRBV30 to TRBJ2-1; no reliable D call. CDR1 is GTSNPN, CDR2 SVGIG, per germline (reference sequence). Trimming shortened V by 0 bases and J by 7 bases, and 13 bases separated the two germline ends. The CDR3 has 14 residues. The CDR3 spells CAWSVQPIRNEQFF. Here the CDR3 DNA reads TGTGCCTGGAGTGTACAGCCTATTAGAAATGAGCAGTTCTTC.

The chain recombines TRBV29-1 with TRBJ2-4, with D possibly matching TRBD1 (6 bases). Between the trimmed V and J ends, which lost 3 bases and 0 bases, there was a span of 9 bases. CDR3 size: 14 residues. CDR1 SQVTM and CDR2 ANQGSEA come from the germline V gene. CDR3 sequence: CSVEGHQAKNIQYF. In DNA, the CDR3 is TGCAGCGTTGAGGGACACCAAGCCAAAAACATTCAGTACTTC.

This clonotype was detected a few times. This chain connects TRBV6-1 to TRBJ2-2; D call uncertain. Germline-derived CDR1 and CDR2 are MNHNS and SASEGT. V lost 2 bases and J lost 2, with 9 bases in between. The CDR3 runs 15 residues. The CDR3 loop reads CASSEMVVNTGELFF. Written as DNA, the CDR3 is TGTGCCAGCAGTGAAATGGTGGTAAACACCGGGGAGCTGTTTTTT.

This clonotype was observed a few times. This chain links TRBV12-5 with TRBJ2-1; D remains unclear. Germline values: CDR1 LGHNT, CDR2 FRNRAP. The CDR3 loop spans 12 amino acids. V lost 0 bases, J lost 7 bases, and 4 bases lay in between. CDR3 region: CASGLVQNEQFF. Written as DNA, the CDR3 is TGTGCTAGTGGTTTGGTACAGAATGAGCAGTTCTTC.

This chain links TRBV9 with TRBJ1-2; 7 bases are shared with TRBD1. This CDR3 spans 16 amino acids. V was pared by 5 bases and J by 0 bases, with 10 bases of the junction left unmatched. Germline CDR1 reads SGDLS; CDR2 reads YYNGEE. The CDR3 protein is CASSDGQVLANYGYTF. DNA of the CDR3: TGTGCCAGCAGTGATGGACAGGTATTAGCTAACTATGGCTACACCTTC. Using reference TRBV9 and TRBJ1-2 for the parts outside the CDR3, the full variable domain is DSGVTQTPKHLITATGQRVTLRCSPRSGDLSVYWYQQSLDQGLQFLIQYYNGEERAKGNILERFSAQQFPDLHSELNLSSLELGDSALYFCASSDGQVLANYGYTFGSGTRLTVV.

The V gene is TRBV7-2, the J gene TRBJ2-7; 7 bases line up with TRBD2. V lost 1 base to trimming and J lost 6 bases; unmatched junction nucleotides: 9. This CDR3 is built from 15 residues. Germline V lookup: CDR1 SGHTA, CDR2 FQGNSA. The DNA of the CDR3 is TGTGCCAGCAGCTTAGGGGGTGGGAGGGCCGGCGAGCAGTACTTC. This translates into CASSLGGGRAGEQYF.

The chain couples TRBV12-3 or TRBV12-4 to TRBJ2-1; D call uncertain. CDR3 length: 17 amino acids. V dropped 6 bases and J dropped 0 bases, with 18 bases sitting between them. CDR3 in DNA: TGTGCCAGCAGCCTAATTCAAGCTCACTCCTCCTACAATGAGCAGTTCTTC. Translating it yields CASSLIQAHSSYNEQFF.

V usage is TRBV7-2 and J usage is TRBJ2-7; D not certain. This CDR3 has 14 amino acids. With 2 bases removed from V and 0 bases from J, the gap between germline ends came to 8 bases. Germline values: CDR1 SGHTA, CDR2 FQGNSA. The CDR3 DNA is TGTGCCAGCAGCTTAAGGACGAGCTCCTACGAGCAGTACTTC. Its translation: CASSLRTSSYEQYF. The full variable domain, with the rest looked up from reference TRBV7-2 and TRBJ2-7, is GAGVSQSPSNKVTEKGKDVELRCDPISGHTALYWYRQSLGQGLEFLIYFQGNSAPDKSGLPSDRFSAERTGGSVSTLTIQRTQQEDSAVYLCASSLRTSSYEQYFGPGTRLTVT.

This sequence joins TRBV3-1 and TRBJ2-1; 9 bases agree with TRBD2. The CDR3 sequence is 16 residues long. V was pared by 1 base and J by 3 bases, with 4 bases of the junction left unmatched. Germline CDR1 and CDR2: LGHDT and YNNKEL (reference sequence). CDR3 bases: TGTGCCAGCAGCCAAGTCCTAGCGGGGTTCTACAATGAGCAGTTCTTC. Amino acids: CASSQVLAGFYNEQFF.

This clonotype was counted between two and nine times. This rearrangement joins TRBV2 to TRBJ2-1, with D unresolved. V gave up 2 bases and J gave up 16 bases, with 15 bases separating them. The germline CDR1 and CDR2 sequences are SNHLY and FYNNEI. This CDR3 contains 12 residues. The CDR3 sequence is CASSESVLLRFF. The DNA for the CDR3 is TGTGCCAGCAGTGAAAGTGTACTCCTGCGTTTCTTC.

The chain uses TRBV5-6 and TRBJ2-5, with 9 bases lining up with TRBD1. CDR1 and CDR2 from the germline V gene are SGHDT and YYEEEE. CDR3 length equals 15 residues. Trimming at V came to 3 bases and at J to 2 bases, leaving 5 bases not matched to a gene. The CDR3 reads CASSYRQGVQETQYF. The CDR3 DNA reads TGTGCCAGCAGCTACAGACAGGGGGTTCAAGAGACCCAGTACTTC.

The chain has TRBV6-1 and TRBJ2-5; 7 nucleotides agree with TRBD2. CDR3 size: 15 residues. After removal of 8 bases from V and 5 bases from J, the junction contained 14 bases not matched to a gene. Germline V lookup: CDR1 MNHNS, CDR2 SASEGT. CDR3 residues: CASGGVGSREETQYF. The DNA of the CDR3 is TGTGCCAGCGGGGGGGTTGGTTCCCGCGAGGAGACCCAGTACTTC.

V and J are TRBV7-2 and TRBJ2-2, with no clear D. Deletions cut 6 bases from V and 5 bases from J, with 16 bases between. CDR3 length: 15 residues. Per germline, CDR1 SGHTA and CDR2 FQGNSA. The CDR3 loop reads CASSSDGGRTGELFF. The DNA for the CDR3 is TGTGCCAGCAGTTCCGACGGTGGAAGAACCGGGGAGCTGTTTTTT.

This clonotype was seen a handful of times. CDR3 protein: CASKLAGGTDTQYF. In DNA form, the CDR3 reads TGTGCCAGCAAGCTAGCGGGGGGGACAGATACGCAGTATTTT. The rearrangement links TRBV12-3 or TRBV12-4 to TRBJ2-3, with TRBD2 identical over 12 bases. With V trimmed by 7 bases and J by 3 bases, 2 bases remained unmatched. CDR3 length: 14 residues.

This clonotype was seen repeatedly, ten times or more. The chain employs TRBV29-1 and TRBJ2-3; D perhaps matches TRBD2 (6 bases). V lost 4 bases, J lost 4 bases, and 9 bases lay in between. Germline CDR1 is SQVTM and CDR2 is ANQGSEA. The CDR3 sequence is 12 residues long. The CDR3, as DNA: TGCAGCGTTGTATCGGGGGCAGATACGCAGTATTTT. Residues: CSVVSGADTQYF.